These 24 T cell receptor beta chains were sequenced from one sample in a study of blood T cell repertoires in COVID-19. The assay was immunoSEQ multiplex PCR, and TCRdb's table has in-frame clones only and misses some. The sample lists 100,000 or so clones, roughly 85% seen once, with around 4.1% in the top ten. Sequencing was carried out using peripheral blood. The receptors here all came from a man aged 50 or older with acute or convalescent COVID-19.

The CDR3 here is CASSSGTGGFYEQYF. The CDR3 coding sequence is TGTGCCAGCAGCTCAGGGACAGGTGGATTCTACGAGCAGTACTTC. The chain links TRBV5-4 to TRBJ2-7, with 8 bases aligning to TRBD1. CDR1 and CDR2 (germline): SGHNT, YYREEE (reference sequence). V dropped 3 bases and J dropped 3; count of bases not matched to a gene: 8. The CDR3 runs to 15 residues.

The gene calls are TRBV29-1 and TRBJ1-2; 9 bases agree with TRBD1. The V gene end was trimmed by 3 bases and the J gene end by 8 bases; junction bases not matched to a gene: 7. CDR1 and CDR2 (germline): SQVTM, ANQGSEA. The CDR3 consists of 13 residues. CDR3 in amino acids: CSVEDRGERGYTF. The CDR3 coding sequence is TGCAGCGTTGAGGACAGGGGCGAACGGGGCTACACCTTC.

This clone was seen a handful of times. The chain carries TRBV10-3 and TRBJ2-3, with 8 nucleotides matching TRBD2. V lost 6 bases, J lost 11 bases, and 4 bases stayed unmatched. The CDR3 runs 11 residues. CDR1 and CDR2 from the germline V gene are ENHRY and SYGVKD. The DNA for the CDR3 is TGTGCCATCAGCCGGGAGGGAGAGCAGTATTTT. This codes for CAISREGEQYF.

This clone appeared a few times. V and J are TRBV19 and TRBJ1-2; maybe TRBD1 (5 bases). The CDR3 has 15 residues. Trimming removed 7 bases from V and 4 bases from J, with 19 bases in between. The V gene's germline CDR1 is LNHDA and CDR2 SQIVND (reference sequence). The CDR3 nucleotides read TGTGCCAGTACCCCTTCCCACAGGTCTAGCTATGGCTACACCTTC. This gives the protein CASTPSHRSSYGYTF.

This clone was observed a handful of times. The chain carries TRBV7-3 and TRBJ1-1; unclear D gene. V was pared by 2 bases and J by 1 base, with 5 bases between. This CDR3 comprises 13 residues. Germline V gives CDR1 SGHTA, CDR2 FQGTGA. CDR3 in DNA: TGTGCCAGCAGCTTATCCGGGAACACTGAAGCTTTCTTT. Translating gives CASSLSGNTEAFF. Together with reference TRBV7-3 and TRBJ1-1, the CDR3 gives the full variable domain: GAGVSQTPSNKVTEKGKYVELRCDPISGHTALYWYRQSLGQGPEFLIYFQGTGAADDSGLPNDRFFAVRPEGSVSTLKIQRTERGDSAVYLCASSLSGNTEAFFGQGTRLTVV.

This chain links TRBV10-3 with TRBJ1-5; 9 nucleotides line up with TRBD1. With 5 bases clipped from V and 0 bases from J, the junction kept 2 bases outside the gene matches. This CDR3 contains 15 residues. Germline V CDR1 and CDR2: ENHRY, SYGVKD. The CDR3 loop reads CAISRTGDSNQPQHF. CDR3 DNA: TGTGCCATCAGTAGGACAGGGGATAGCAATCAGCCCCAGCATTTT.

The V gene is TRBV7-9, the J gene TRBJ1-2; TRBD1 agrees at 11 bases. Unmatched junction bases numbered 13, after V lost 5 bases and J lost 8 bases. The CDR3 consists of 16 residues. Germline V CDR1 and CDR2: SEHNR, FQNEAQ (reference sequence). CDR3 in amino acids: CASSLGQGATGGGYTF. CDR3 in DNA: TGTGCCAGCAGCCTTGGACAGGGGGCAACAGGGGGCGGCTACACCTTC.

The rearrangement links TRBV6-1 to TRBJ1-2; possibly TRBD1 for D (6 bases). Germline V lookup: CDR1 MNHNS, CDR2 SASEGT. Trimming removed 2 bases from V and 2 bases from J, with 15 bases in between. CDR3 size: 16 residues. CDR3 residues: CASSERGGSGNYGYTF. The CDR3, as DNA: TGTGCCAGCAGTGAACGGGGGGGCAGTGGGAACTATGGCTACACCTTC.

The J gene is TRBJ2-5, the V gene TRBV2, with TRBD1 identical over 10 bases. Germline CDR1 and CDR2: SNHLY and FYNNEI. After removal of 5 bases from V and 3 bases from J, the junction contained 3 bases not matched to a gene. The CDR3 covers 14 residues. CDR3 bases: TGTGCCAGCAGTTCCGGGACAGGGGAAGAGACCCAGTACTTC. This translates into CASSSGTGEETQYF.

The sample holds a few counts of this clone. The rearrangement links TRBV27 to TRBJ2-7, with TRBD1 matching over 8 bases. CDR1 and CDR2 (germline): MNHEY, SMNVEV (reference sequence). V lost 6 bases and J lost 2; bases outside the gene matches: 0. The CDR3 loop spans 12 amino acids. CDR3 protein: CASRTGAYEQYF. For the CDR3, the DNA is TGTGCCAGCAGGACAGGGGCCTACGAGCAGTACTTC.

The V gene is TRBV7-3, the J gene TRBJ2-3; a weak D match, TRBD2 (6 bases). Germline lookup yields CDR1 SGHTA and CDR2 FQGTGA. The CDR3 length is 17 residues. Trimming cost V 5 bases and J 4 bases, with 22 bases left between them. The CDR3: CASSARGAGSGADTQYF. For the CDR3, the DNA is TGTGCCAGCAGCGCCCGCGGGGCAGGGTCGGGCGCAGATACGCAGTATTTT.

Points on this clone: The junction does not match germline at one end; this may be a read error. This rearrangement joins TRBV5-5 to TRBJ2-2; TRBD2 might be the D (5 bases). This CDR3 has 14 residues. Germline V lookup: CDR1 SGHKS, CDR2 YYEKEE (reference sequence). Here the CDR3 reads CASSPLRNTGKLFF. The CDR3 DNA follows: TGTGCCAGCAGCCCCCTTCGGAACACCGGGAAGCTGTTTTTT.

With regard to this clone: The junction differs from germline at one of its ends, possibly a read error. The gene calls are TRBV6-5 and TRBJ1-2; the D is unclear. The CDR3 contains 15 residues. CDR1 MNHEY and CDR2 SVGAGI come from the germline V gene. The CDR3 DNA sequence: TGTGCCACCAGTATCCGGGCCTCAAGGAGAGGGGGCTACACCTTC. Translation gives CATSIRASRRGGYTF.

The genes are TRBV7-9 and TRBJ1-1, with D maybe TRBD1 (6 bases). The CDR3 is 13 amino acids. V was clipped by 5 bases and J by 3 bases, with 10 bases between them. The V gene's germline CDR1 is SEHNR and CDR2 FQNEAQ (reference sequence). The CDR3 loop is CASSPPGDTEAFF. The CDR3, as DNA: TGTGCCAGCAGCCCCCCAGGGGACACTGAAGCTTTCTTT.

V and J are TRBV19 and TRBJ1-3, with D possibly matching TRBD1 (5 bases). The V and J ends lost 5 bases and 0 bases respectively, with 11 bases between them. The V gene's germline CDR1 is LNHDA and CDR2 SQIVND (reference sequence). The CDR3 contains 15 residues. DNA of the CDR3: TGTGCCAGTAGTTCGTGGGGCTCCTCTGGAAACACCATATATTTT. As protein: CASSSWGSSGNTIYF.

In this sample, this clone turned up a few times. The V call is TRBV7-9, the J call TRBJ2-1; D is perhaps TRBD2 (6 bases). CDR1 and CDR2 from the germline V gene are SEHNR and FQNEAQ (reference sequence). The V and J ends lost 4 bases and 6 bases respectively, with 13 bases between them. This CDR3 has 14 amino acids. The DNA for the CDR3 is TGTGCCAGCAGCTCCGGGAGACTGGGCAATGAGCAGTTCTTC. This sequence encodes CASSSGRLGNEQFF.

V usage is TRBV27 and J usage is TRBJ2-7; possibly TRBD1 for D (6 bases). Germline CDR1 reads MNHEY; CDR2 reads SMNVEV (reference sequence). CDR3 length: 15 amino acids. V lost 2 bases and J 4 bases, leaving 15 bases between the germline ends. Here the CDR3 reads CASSLTGTPRYEQYF. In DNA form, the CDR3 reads TGTGCCAGCAGTTTAACAGGGACGCCTAGGTACGAGCAGTACTTC.

The CDR3 sequence is CSGGGRDTGELFF. Here the CDR3 DNA reads TGCAGCGGAGGGGGCAGGGACACCGGGGAGCTGTTTTTT. This chain connects TRBV29-1 to TRBJ2-2; the match to TRBD1 covers 7 bases. Per germline, CDR1 SQVTM and CDR2 ANQGSEA. This CDR3 has 13 amino acids. Trimming cost V 7 bases and J 3 bases; bases outside gene matches: 5.

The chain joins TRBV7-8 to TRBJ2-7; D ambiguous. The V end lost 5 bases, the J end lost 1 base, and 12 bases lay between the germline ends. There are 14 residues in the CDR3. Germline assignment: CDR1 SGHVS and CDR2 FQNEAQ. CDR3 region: CASSPIIQSYEQYF. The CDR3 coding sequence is TGTGCCAGCAGCCCCATCATACAGTCCTACGAGCAGTACTTC.

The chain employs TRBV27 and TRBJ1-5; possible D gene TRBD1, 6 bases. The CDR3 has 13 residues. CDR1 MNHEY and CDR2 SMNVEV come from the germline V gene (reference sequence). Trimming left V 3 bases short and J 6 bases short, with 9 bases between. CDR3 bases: TGTGCCAGCAGTTTGGGGGCAGTTCAGCCCCAGCATTTT. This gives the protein CASSLGAVQPQHF.

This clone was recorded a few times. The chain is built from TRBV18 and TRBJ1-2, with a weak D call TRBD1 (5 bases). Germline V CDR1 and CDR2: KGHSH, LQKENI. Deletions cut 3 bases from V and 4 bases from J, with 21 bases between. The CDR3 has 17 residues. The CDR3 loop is CASSPPAGGIPSYGYTF. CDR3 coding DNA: TGTGCCAGCTCACCCCCGGCGGGGGGGATACCCTCCTATGGCTACACCTTC.

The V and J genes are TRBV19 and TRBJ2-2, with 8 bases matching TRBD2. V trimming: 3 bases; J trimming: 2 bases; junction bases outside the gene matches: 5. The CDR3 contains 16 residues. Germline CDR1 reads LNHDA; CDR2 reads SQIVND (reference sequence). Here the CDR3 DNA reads TGTGCCAGTAGTATCCTTAGCGGGACCAACACCGGGGAGCTGTTTTTT. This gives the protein CASSILSGTNTGELFF.

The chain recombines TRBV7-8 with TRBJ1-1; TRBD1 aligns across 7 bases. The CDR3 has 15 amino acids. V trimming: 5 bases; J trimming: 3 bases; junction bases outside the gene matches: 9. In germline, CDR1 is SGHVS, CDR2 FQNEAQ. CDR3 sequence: CASSHDRAGDTEAFF. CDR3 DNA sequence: TGTGCCAGCAGCCACGACAGGGCGGGCGACACTGAAGCTTTCTTT.

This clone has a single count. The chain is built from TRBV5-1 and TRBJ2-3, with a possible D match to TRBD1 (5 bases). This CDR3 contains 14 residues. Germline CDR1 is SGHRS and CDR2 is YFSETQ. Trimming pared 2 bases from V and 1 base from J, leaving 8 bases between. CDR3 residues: CASSLGAGTDTQYF. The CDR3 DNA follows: TGCGCCAGCAGCTTAGGGGCGGGCACAGATACGCAGTATTTT.